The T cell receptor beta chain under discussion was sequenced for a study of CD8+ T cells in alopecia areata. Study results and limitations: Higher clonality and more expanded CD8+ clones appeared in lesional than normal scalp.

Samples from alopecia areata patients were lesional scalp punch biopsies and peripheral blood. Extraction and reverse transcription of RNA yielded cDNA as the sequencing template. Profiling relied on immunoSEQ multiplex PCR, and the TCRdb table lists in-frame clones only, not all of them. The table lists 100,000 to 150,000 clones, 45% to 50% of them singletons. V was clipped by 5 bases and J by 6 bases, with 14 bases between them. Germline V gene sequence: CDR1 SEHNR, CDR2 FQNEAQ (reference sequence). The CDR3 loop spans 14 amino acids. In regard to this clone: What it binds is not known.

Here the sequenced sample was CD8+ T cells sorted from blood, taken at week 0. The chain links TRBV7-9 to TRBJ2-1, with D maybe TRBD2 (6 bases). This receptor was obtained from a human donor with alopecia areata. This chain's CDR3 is CASSTRLGGNEQFF. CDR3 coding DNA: TGTGCCAGCAGCACGCGACTGGGGGGCAATGAGCAGTTCTTC.